This TCR beta chain was sequenced during a study of blood T cell repertoires in COVID-19. Study overall: Whether acute or convalescent, the COVID-19 samples came from the United States, Italy and Spain.

A word on this clone: A junction boundary mismatches the germline segment, possibly from a read error.

CDR1 and CDR2 from the germline V gene are SGHNT and YYREEE (reference sequence). The CDR3 runs 15 residues. Under the authors' procedure: Amplifying reference gene primers gave estimates of nucleated cell counts. Sequencing was performed with immunoSEQ multiplex PCR; in TCRdb, only in-frame clones are kept and a portion is missing. V and J calls and clone size follow that table, whereas D and trimming were derived from the DNA. The table includes over 200,000 clones, 75% to 90% detected once. The study drew participants aged about 18 to 95 years from 24 US areas. Cohorts were determined from participant-reported clinical history.

The rearrangement uses TRBV5-4 and TRBJ1-2; D perhaps matches TRBD1 (6 bases). This TCR derives from a man in his forties who had recovered from COVID-19. Sequencing was done on a sample of PBMCs or T cells enriched from blood (not recorded which). CDR3: CASSPTGHTPDGYTF. The CDR3 region has the DNA TGTGCTAGCAGCCCCACGGGACATACCCCCGATGGCTACACCTTC.